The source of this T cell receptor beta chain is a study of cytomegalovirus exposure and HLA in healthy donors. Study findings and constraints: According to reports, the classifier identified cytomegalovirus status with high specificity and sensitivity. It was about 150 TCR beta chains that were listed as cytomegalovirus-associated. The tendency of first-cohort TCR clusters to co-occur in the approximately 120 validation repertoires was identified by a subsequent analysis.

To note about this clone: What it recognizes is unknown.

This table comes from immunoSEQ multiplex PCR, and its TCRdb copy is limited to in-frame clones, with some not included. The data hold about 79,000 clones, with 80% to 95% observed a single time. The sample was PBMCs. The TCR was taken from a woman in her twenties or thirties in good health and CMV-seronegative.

The DNA for the CDR3 is TGCAGCGTGAAACATGGGACAGTCTACGAGCAGTACTTC. Translating gives CSVKHGTVYEQYF. The V and J genes are TRBV29-1 and TRBJ2-7; 7 positions match TRBD1. V shed 6 bases and J 3 bases; nucleotides not matched to a gene: 8. The CDR3 covers 13 residues. The V gene's germline CDR1 is SQVTM and CDR2 ANQGSEA.